The sequence of this TCR beta chain was determined in a study of T cells in Graves' hyperthyroidism and ophthalmopathy. The CDR3 covers 13 residues. Germline V lookup: CDR1 KGHDR, CDR2 SFDVKD. The trim removed 4 bases at V and 6 bases at J, leaving 2 bases unmatched. Overall study findings and caveats: Blood also showed most of the thyroid clonotypes that were expanded above 0.001.

Using RNA transcripts as the source, TCR beta CDR3 regions were amplified. Initially, a first-round RT-PCR of the TCR CDR3 employed the HTBI primer set. TCRdb itself ran the multiplex PCR reads through MiXCR, one entry per CDR3 protein. The sample has 200,000 to 300,000 distinct CDR3 sequences; about 24% are singletons. Note on this clonotype: As yet, its antigen is unknown.

Material: blood. The chain employs TRBV24-1 and TRBJ2-7; 10 nucleotides agree with TRBD1. The clonotype originates from a woman between 35 and 50 years old with Graves' ophthalmopathy. CDR3 region: CATSEGQGTEQYF. As DNA, the CDR3 is TGTGCCACCAGTGAGGGACAGGGGACCGAGCAGTACTTC.